The 19 T cell receptor beta chains below all came from one sample that was sequenced in a study of blood T cells in healthy people across ages. It was with a sample-barcoded 5' primer and a J-beta primer mix that a second PCR of roughly 7 to 12 cycles was run. TCRdb itself ran the 5' RACE reads through MiXCR, one entry per CDR3 protein. The sample shows more than 800,000 distinct CDR3 sequences, about 30% of them seen only once. Material: blood. The origin of the receptors is a woman of 80 years or more in good health.

This clonotype was seen only once. This could be a read error, since a much larger clone is one nucleotide away. The genes are TRBV4-1 and TRBJ2-1; possibly TRBD2 for D (6 bases). Gene TRBJ2-7 matches the end of the DNA better, so the J call may be wrong. Per germline, CDR1 MGHRA and CDR2 YSYEKL. The CDR3 contains 18 residues. The CDR3 reads CASSQPWGDGSSYNEQYF. For the CDR3, the DNA is TGCGCCAGCAGCCAACCATGGGGGGACGGGAGCTCCTACAATGAGCAGTACTTC.

Regarding this clonotype: It may be a read error: a sequence one base away is much more abundant. The rearrangement links TRBV25-1 to TRBJ2-7; D might be TRBD1 (6 bases). The CDR3 spans 14 residues. Germline CDR1 MGHDK, CDR2 SYGVNS. The V end was cut by 6 bases, the J end by 3 bases, with 15 bases between. The CDR3 protein is CASRPPGHSYEQYF. CDR3 DNA: TGTGCCAGCAGGCCCCCGGGACACAGCTACGAGCAGTACTTC.

This clonotype showed up just once. A much larger clone is a single base away; this may be a read error. The rearrangement uses TRBV6-2 or TRBV6-3 and TRBJ2-3; TRBD2 aligns across 8 bases. This CDR3 is built from 16 residues. The ends lost 10 bases at V and 2 bases at J; junction bases unmatched: 14. The germline V gene has CDR1 MNHEY and CDR2 SVGEGT. Here the CDR3 DNA reads TGTGCCAACAGACACACCCGGACTAGCTTCACAGATACGCAGTATTTT. It translates to CANRHTRTSFTDTQYF.

To note about this clonotype: This may stem from a read error, because a much larger clone lies one nucleotide away. The chain uses TRBV7-2 and TRBJ2-1; 8 nucleotides line up with TRBD1. The J call is uncertain, as TRBJ2-7 better fits the DNA end. The CDR3 is 16 residues long. Germline CDR1 SGHTA, CDR2 FQGNSA. CDR3 region: CASSFQGASSYNEQYF. CDR3 DNA sequence: TGTGCCAGCAGCTTTCAGGGGGCGAGCTCCTACAATGAGCAGTACTTC.

The sample holds a few counts of this clonotype. The rearrangement links TRBV6-2 or TRBV6-3 to TRBJ1-1, with D possibly TRBD1 on 6 matching bases. CDR3 length equals 14 residues. The germline V gene has CDR1 MNHEY and CDR2 SVGEGT. The ends were cut back, 7 bases at V and 0 bases at J, with 12 bases in the middle. This CDR3 reads CASNNRDMNTEAFF. In DNA form, the CDR3 reads TGTGCCAGCAATAACCGGGACATGAACACTGAAGCTTTCTTT.

The chain couples TRBV7-2 to TRBJ1-1; D is unresolved. The CDR3 runs 14 residues. With 6 bases removed from V and 4 bases from J, the gap between germline ends came to 15 bases. Germline CDR1 reads SGHTA; CDR2 reads FQGNSA. The CDR3 bases are TGTGCCAGCAGTCTTAGTCGGGGTGCCACTGAAGCTTTCTTT. It is translated as CASSLSRGATEAFF.

V usage is TRBV4-3 and J usage is TRBJ2-3; D may be TRBD1 or TRBD2 (5 bases each). The V end was cut by 1 base, the J end by 11 bases, with 13 bases between. CDR1 is LGHNA, CDR2 YSLEER, per germline. CDR3 size: 13 residues. In DNA form, the CDR3 reads TGCGCCAGCAGCCAAGTCACGGGACGACGGCAGTATTTT. It translates to CASSQVTGRRQYF.

Remarks on this clonotype: A clone one base away is much larger, so this may be a read error. The chain recombines TRBV7-9 with TRBJ1-4; a weak D match, TRBD1 (6 bases). Germline V gives CDR1 SEHNR, CDR2 FQNEAQ (reference sequence). The length of the CDR3 is 15 residues. CDR3 sequence (DNA): TGTGCCAGCAGCTTAGCTGCACAGGGAAATGAAAAACGGTTTTTT. Amino acids: CASSLAAQGNEKRFF.

This clonotype has more than one count but fewer than ten. The gene calls are TRBV27 and TRBJ1-1, with D hard to call. Germline V lookup: CDR1 MNHEY, CDR2 SMNVEV (reference sequence). Trimming left V 5 bases short and J 3 bases short, with 16 bases between. This CDR3 region has 15 residues. The CDR3 nucleotides are TGTGCCAGCAGTCCCCGTTCTCTTGAGGACACTGAAGCTTTCTTT. Translated: CASSPRSLEDTEAFF.

This clonotype was detected a few times. The chain joins TRBV6-6 to TRBJ1-4; D call uncertain. V was shortened by 0 bases and J by 7 bases, with 12 bases between the two germline ends. The CDR3 length is 15 residues. The V gene's germline CDR1 is MNHNY and CDR2 SVGAGI (reference sequence). CDR3 DNA: TGTGCCAGCAGTTACTCCGGGGTGGGCGGTGAAAAACTGTTTTTT. It encodes CASSYSGVGGEKLFF.

This clonotype occurred many times. This CDR3 is CASRKLAGGTNKSYEQYF. Written as DNA, the CDR3 is TGTGCCAGCAGGAAACTAGCGGGGGGCACGAACAAATCCTACGAGCAGTACTTC. The chain employs TRBV6-1 and TRBJ2-7; 12 nucleotides agree with TRBD2. CDR3 length: 18 amino acids. Per the germline V gene, CDR1 is MNHNS and CDR2 is SASEGT. The V segment lost 6 bases and the J segment 1 base; nucleotides outside the gene matches: 13.

This clonotype was picked up many times. The chain combines TRBV20-1 with TRBJ1-2; D uncertain. CDR1 is DFQATT and CDR2 is SNEGSKA in the germline V gene (reference sequence). Trimming left V 6 bases short and J 2 bases short, with 13 bases between. CDR3 size: 13 residues. The CDR3 sequence: CSAPQTANYGYTF. DNA of the CDR3: TGCAGTGCCCCGCAGACGGCCAACTATGGCTACACCTTC.

This clonotype was detected many times. The gene calls are TRBV27 and TRBJ2-4; D is perhaps TRBD1 or TRBD2 (5 bases each). The CDR3 totals 16 residues. V was trimmed by 6 bases and J by 0 bases, leaving 15 bases between them. From germline, CDR1 is MNHEY and CDR2 SMNVEV (reference sequence). For the CDR3, the DNA is TGTGCCAGCAGCCAGAGGGGTCGTCTAGCCAAAAACATTCAGTACTTC. It is translated as CASSQRGRLAKNIQYF.

As regards this clonotype: This may come from a read error, since a much larger clone is one base off. This chain links TRBV6-2 or TRBV6-3 with TRBJ2-3; D is perhaps TRBD2 (6 bases). This CDR3 is 14 amino acids long. Per the germline V gene, CDR1 is MNHEY and CDR2 is SVGEGT. V lost 8 bases to trimming and J lost 9 bases, with 21 bases between them. For the CDR3, the DNA is TGTGCCAGCGGCGTTCAAGGTTATGGGGGGACGCAGTATTTT. The encoded protein is CASGVQGYGGTQYF.

This clonotype was seen only a few times. A read error may be the cause here, since a much bigger clone is one base away. This rearrangement joins TRBV20-1 to TRBJ2-1; D might be TRBD2 (5 bases). The J call may be in error: the DNA end matches TRBJ2-7 better. There are 16 residues in the CDR3. The germline V gene has CDR1 DFQATT and CDR2 SNEGSKA (reference sequence). The CDR3 DNA is TGCAGTGCTAGACATCTCCAAGGACTGGTTTACAATGAGCAGTACTTC. It is translated as CSARHLQGLVYNEQYF.

The rearrangement uses TRBV11-2 and TRBJ2-5; D is undetermined. Looked up from germline, CDR1 is SGHAT and CDR2 is FQNNGV. V lost 2 bases and J 1 base, leaving 14 bases between the germline ends. The length of the CDR3 is 16 residues. CDR3 in DNA: TGTGCCAGCAGCTTACCCCGGACGGAAATCCAAGAGACCCAGTACTTC. Its protein is CASSLPRTEIQETQYF.

The chain carries TRBV3-1 and TRBJ2-1, with 9 bases lining up with TRBD1. The CDR3 runs 14 residues. V gave up 3 bases and J gave up 10 bases; unmatched junction bases: 7. Looked up from germline, CDR1 is LGHDT and CDR2 is YNNKEL (reference sequence). CDR3 region: CASSQPGQGREQFF. The CDR3 coding sequence is TGTGCCAGCAGCCAGCCGGGACAGGGTCGGGAGCAGTTCTTC.

On this clonotype itself: A much larger clone sits a single nucleotide away, making a read error possible. The V and J genes are TRBV12-3 or TRBV12-4 and TRBJ1-6; the D gene is possibly TRBD1 (6 bases). The CDR3 spans 13 residues. V lost 5 bases to trimming and J lost 8 bases, with 10 bases between them. The CDR3 nucleotides read TGTGCCAGCAGTCGTCGGACAGATTCACCCCTCCACTTT. Its protein is CASSRRTDSPLHF.

This chain connects TRBV27 to TRBJ1-5; D not certain. The V end was cut by 2 bases, the J end by 0 bases, with 11 bases between. Germline V gene lookup returns CDR1 MNHEY and CDR2 SMNVEV (reference sequence). CDR3 size: 16 residues. In nucleotides, the CDR3 is TGTGCCAGCAGTTTACGATCAGTCAATAGCAATCAGCCCCAGCATTTT. Its translation: CASSLRSVNSNQPQHF.